Listed below are T cell receptor beta chains from one sample, sequenced in a study of CD8 T cells in Susac syndrome. One entry per CDR3 protein, called by TCRdb with MiXCR from the immunoSEQ multiplex PCR reads. Of about 280,000 distinct CDR3 sequences listed, about 85% are singletons. The sequenced sample consisted of CD8+ T cells from PBMCs. The receptors here all came from a human donor with multiple sclerosis. Both conserved end residues are part of each CDR3. D genes are given only for firm matches. Part of the rows lack a size; the others show once, few, many or a class for expanded clones.

D gene: NA; V gene: TRBV14; J gene: TRBJ2-1; clone size: NA; CDR3 protein: CASSPRDFHNEQFF; CDR3 DNA: TGTGCCAGCAGCCCCCGGGATTTCCACAATGAGCAGTTCTTC
D gene: NA; V gene: TRBV9; J gene: TRBJ2-5; clone size: NA; CDR3 protein: CASSVDGGVTQYF; CDR3 DNA: TGTGCCAGCAGCGTAGATGGGGGAGTGACCCAGTACTTC
D gene: NA; V gene: TRBV25-1; J gene: TRBJ2-2; clone size: NA; CDR3 protein: CASTRGTVNTGELFF; CDR3 DNA: TGTGCCAGCACCCGGGGGACGGTGAACACCGGGGAGCTGTTTTTT
D gene: NA; V gene: TRBV27; J gene: TRBJ1-3; clone size: NA; CDR3 protein: CASKGTGNTIYF; CDR3 DNA: TGTGCCAGCAAAGGGACTGGAAACACCATATATTTT
D gene: TRBD1; V gene: TRBV20-1; J gene: TRBJ1-5; clone size: NA; CDR3 protein: CSASRQDRPSNQPQHF; CDR3 DNA: TGCAGTGCTAGCAGACAGGACAGGCCTAGCAATCAGCCCCAGCATTTT
D gene: TRBD1; V gene: TRBV5-4; J gene: TRBJ2-7; clone size: NA; CDR3 protein: CASSTTGGWDF; CDR3 DNA: TGTGCCAGCAGCACGACAGGGGGTTGGGACTTC
D gene: NA; V gene: TRBV9; J gene: TRBJ1-6; clone size: NA; CDR3 protein: CASSPTDDYNSPLHF; CDR3 DNA: TGTGCCAGCAGTCCGACGGACGATTATAATTCACCCCTCCACTTT
D gene: NA; V gene: TRBV29-1; J gene: TRBJ2-7; clone size: NA; CDR3 protein: CSVEAPRSSYEQYF; CDR3 DNA: TGCAGCGTTGAAGCTCCCAGGAGCTCCTACGAGCAGTACTTC
D gene: TRBD2; V gene: TRBV4-1; J gene: TRBJ2-7; clone size: NA; CDR3 protein: CASSTPSGRIGEQYF; CDR3 DNA: TGCGCCAGCAGCACCCCTAGCGGGAGAATTGGCGAGCAGTACTTC
D gene: NA; V gene: TRBV3-1; J gene: TRBJ2-7; clone size: NA; CDR3 protein: CASSQPSDSYEQYF; CDR3 DNA: TGTGCCAGCAGCCAACCTAGCGACTCCTACGAGCAGTACTTC
D gene: NA; V gene: TRBV30; J gene: TRBJ2-2; clone size: NA; CDR3 protein: CAWSLGVTGELFF; CDR3 DNA: TGTGCCTGGAGTTTGGGAGTTACCGGGGAGCTGTTTTTT
D gene: NA; V gene: TRBV20-1; J gene: TRBJ2-3; clone size: NA; CDR3 protein: CSASSYIGTDTQYF; CDR3 DNA: TGCAGTGCTAGCAGTTATATCGGCACAGATACGCAGTATTTT
D gene: TRBD1; V gene: TRBV19; J gene: TRBJ2-1; clone size: once; CDR3 protein: CASSIWTGSYNEQFF; CDR3 DNA: TGTGCCAGTAGTATATGGACAGGGTCCTACAATGAGCAGTTCTTC
D gene: NA; V gene: TRBV27; J gene: TRBJ1-1; clone size: NA; CDR3 protein: CASGMGGRTEAFF; CDR3 DNA: TGTGCCAGCGGTATGGGGGGCAGGACTGAAGCTTTCTTT
D gene: NA; V gene: TRBV6-6; J gene: TRBJ1-2; clone size: NA; CDR3 protein: CASSYSVRKGDYGYTF; CDR3 DNA: TGTGCCAGCAGTTACTCTGTCCGCAAAGGCGACTATGGCTACACCTTC
D gene: TRBD1; V gene: TRBV7-8; J gene: TRBJ2-5; clone size: NA; CDR3 protein: CASSLGQGFIKEETQYF; CDR3 DNA: TGTGCCAGCAGCTTAGGACAGGGGTTTATTAAAGAAGAGACCCAGTACTTC
D gene: TRBD1; V gene: TRBV6-5; J gene: TRBJ2-1; clone size: NA; CDR3 protein: CASSYSFSRHTGGENEQFF; CDR3 DNA: TGTGCCAGCAGTTACTCATTCTCTCGTCACACAGGGGGTGAAAATGAGCAGTTCTTC
D gene: NA; V gene: TRBV7-9; J gene: TRBJ2-5; clone size: NA; CDR3 protein: CASSLFQETQYF; CDR3 DNA: TGTGCCAGCAGCTTATTCCAAGAGACCCAGTACTTC
D gene: NA; V gene: TRBV7-2; J gene: TRBJ2-3; clone size: NA; CDR3 protein: CASSLVLGQYF; CDR3 DNA: TGTGCCAGCAGCTTAGTCCTAGGGCAGTATTTT
D gene: NA; V gene: TRBV29-1; J gene: TRBJ2-1; clone size: NA; CDR3 protein: CSVASGAFYNEQFF; CDR3 DNA: TGCAGCGTTGCGTCAGGGGCATTCTACAATGAGCAGTTCTTC
D gene: NA; V gene: TRBV13; J gene: TRBJ2-6; clone size: few; CDR3 protein: CASSSGPSSGANVLTF; CDR3 DNA: TGTGCCAGCAGCTCGGGGCCGAGCTCTGGGGCCAACGTCCTGACTTTC
D gene: NA; V gene: TRBV7-8; J gene: TRBJ2-7; clone size: few; CDR3 protein: CASSLPIARPYSYEQYF; CDR3 DNA: TGTGCCAGCAGCTTACCTATTGCGCGGCCTTACTCCTACGAGCAGTACTTC
D gene: NA; V gene: TRBV4-2; J gene: TRBJ2-1; clone size: NA; CDR3 protein: CASSLLPGEYNEQFF; CDR3 DNA: TGTGCCAGCAGCCTCCTACCGGGGGAGTACAATGAGCAGTTCTTC
D gene: NA; V gene: TRBV20-1; J gene: TRBJ1-2; clone size: NA; CDR3 protein: CSARGRQLTYGYTF; CDR3 DNA: TGCAGTGCTAGAGGTCGCCAGCTTACCTATGGCTACACCTTC
D gene: NA; V gene: TRBV13; J gene: TRBJ2-7; clone size: NA; CDR3 protein: CASSLYGAGQYF; CDR3 DNA: TGTGCCAGCAGCTTATACGGGGCCGGACAGTACTTC
D gene: NA; V gene: TRBV9; J gene: TRBJ1-5; clone size: NA; CDR3 protein: CASSPSGASNQPQHF; CDR3 DNA: TGTGCCAGCAGCCCTTCAGGGGCCAGCAATCAGCCCCAGCATTTT
D gene: TRBD2; V gene: TRBV3-1; J gene: TRBJ2-1; clone size: NA; CDR3 protein: CASSQDPAGGPSRTYNEQFF; CDR3 DNA: TGTGCCAGCAGCCAAGATCCAGCGGGAGGGCCCTCTCGCACCTACAATGAGCAGTTCTTC
D gene: NA; V gene: TRBV25-1; J gene: TRBJ2-4; clone size: NA; CDR3 protein: CASSPDLAKNIQYF; CDR3 DNA: TGTGCCAGCAGTCCCGACCTAGCCAAAAACATTCAGTACTTC
D gene: TRBD2; V gene: TRBV16; J gene: TRBJ2-7; clone size: NA; CDR3 protein: CASSQLKGTRGDEQYF; CDR3 DNA: TGTGCCAGCAGCCAATTAAAGGGGACTAGAGGGGACGAGCAGTACTTC
D gene: NA; V gene: TRBV7-6; J gene: TRBJ2-2; clone size: NA; CDR3 protein: CASSLREGHTGELFF; CDR3 DNA: TGTGCCAGCAGCTTACGAGAGGGCCACACCGGGGAGCTGTTTTTT